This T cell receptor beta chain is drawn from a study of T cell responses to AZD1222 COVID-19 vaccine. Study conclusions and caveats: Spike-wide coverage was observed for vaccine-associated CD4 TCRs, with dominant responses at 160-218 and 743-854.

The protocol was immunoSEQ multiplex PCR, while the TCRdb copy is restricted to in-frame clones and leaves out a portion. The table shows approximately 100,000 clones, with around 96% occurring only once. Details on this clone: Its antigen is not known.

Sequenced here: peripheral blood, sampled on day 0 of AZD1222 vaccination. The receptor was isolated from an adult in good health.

In DNA form, the CDR3 reads TGTGCCAGCAGCCAAGACAGGCGGGTTGAAAAACTGTTTTTT. This codes for CASSQDRRVEKLFF. The V and J genes are TRBV7-8 and TRBJ1-4; D might be TRBD1 (6 bases). The CDR3 consists of 14 residues. Germline CDR1 reads SGHVS; CDR2 reads FQNEAQ. V lost 5 bases to trimming and J lost 7 bases, with 14 bases between them. Full variable domain (remainder filled in from reference TRBV7-8 and TRBJ1-4): GAGVSQSPRYKVAKRGQDVALRCDPISGHVSLFWYQQALGQGPEFLTYFQNEAQLDKSGLPSDRFFAERPEGSVSTLKIQRTQQEDSAVYLCASSQDRRVEKLFFGSGTQLSVL.